Listed below are T cell receptor beta chains from one sample, sequenced in a study of STAT5B mutations in CD4+ large granular lymphocyte leukemia. Sequenced by immunoSEQ multiplex PCR; TCRdb stores in-frame clones only, minus some. The sample holds just over 40,000 clones, about four fifths seen once. Sequenced: CD4+ T cells from blood buffy coats. The receptors come from a human donor in good health. CDR3s include the opening cysteine and the closing phenylalanine or tryptophan. Fields, in order: clone size, V gene, D gene, J gene, CDR3 protein, CDR3 DNA. A D gene is named only where the DNA matches it firmly. The size entry is marked missing in some rows and otherwise reads once, few, many or a size class.

size: -; V: TRBV6-6; D: -; J: TRBJ2-7; CDR3: CASSWGTSYEQYF; DNA: TGTGCCAGCAGTTGGGGCACCTCCTACGAGCAGTACTTC
size: -; V: TRBV6-6; D: -; J: TRBJ1-1; CDR3: CASSYSDPTEAFF; DNA: TGTGCCAGCAGTTACTCGGACCCCACTGAAGCTTTCTTT
size: -; V: TRBV19; D: -; J: TRBJ2-5; CDR3: CASSTGAQETQYF; DNA: TGTGCCAGTAGTACGGGAGCTCAAGAGACCCAGTACTTC
size: few; V: TRBV6-1; D: -; J: TRBJ1-1; CDR3: CASRVPMNTEAFF; DNA: TGTGCCAGCAGGGTCCCCATGAACACTGAAGCTTTCTTT
size: once; V: TRBV19; D: -; J: TRBJ2-1; CDR3: CASSTQGIGEQFF; DNA: TGTGCCAGTAGTACACAGGGTATCGGTGAGCAGTTCTTC
size: -; V: TRBV4-2; D: TRBD2; J: TRBJ2-6; CDR3: CASSQGEGLAAGANVLTF; DNA: TGTGCCAGCAGCCAGGGAGAGGGACTAGCAGCTGGGGCCAACGTCCTGACTTTC
size: once; V: TRBV28; D: -; J: TRBJ1-5; CDR3: CASSLSRRISHQPQHF; DNA: TGTGCCAGCAGTTTAAGCCGCAGGATTAGCCATCAGCCCCAGCATTTT
size: -; V: TRBV5-6; D: -; J: TRBJ1-4; CDR3: CASSLYDTTNEKLFF; DNA: TGTGCCAGCAGCTTGTACGATACAACTAATGAAAAACTGTTTTTT
size: -; V: TRBV19; D: -; J: TRBJ1-4; CDR3: CASSPRGGAFEKLFF; DNA: TGTGCCAGTAGTCCGAGAGGGGGGGCCTTTGAAAAACTGTTTTTT
size: -; V: TRBV6-1; D: TRBD1; J: TRBJ1-2; CDR3: CASSSRDRGYTF; DNA: TGTGCCAGCAGTTCTCGGGACAGGGGTTACACCTTC
size: -; V: TRBV7-9; D: -; J: TRBJ1-5; CDR3: CASSSSGTLNQPQHF; DNA: TGTGCCAGCAGCTCCTCCGGGACATTAAATCAGCCCCAGCATTTT
size: few; V: TRBV7-3; D: -; J: TRBJ1-1; CDR3: CASSFGGNTEAFF; DNA: TGTGCCAGCAGCTTCGGGGGGAACACTGAAGCTTTCTTT
size: -; V: TRBV11-3; D: TRBD2; J: TRBJ2-1; CDR3: CASRRREENEQFF; DNA: TGTGCCAGCAGGAGGCGGGAGGAGAATGAGCAGTTCTTC
size: -; V: TRBV11-3; D: TRBD2; J: TRBJ2-1; CDR3: CASSRASGTYNSYYNEQFF; DNA: TGTGCCAGCAGCCGAGCTAGCGGGACCTATAACTCTTACTACAATGAGCAGTTCTTC
size: once; V: TRBV5-5; D: -; J: TRBJ1-1; CDR3: CASSRTDMNTEAFF; DNA: TGTGCCAGCAGCCGGACGGATATGAACACTGAAGCTTTCTTT
size: -; V: TRBV6-1; D: -; J: TRBJ1-1; CDR3: CASRLTENTEAFF; DNA: TGTGCCAGCAGGCTGACAGAGAACACTGAAGCTTTCTTT
size: -; V: TRBV19; D: -; J: TRBJ1-5; CDR3: CASSIAQGSNQPQHF; DNA: TGTGCCAGTAGTATAGCACAGGGTAGCAATCAGCCCCAGCATTTT
size: -; V: TRBV7-2; D: TRBD1; J: TRBJ2-5; CDR3: CASSSTPGQGVETQYF; DNA: TGTGCCAGCAGCTCTACCCCCGGACAGGGTGTAGAGACCCAGTACTTC
size: -; V: TRBV27; D: TRBD2; J: TRBJ2-7; CDR3: CASSLSSGGAYEQYF; DNA: TGTGCCAGCAGTTTATCTAGCGGGGGGGCCTACGAGCAGTACTTC